This entry lists 26 T cell receptor beta chains sequenced from one sample in a study of blood T cell repertoires in COVID-19. Libraries were prepared by immunoSEQ multiplex PCR; TCRdb keeps only in-frame clonotypes and omits some of them. The sample lists tens of thousands of clones; almost 85% were seen once. Sequenced sample: peripheral blood. The source is a human donor in a cohort sampled during active COVID-19.

Only one count was recorded for this clone. The chain employs TRBV28 and TRBJ1-4; D not resolved. V lost 4 bases and J lost 8, with 11 bases in between. Germline lookup yields CDR1 MDHEN and CDR2 SYDVKM. The CDR3 is made up of 13 amino acids. CDR3 nucleotide sequence: TGTGCCAGCAGTTACCCCGGGGAGGAAAAACTGTTTTTT. Amino acid sequence: CASSYPGEEKLFF.

CDR3 loop: CASSIGTGGGSPLHF. CDR3 coding DNA: TGTGCCAGTAGTATCGGGACAGGGGGAGGCTCACCCCTCCACTTT. The gene calls are TRBV19 and TRBJ1-6; TRBD1 aligns across 11 bases. The CDR3 has 15 amino acids. V lost 3 bases to trimming and J lost 10 bases; unmatched junction nucleotides: 5. Per germline, CDR1 LNHDA and CDR2 SQIVND (reference sequence).

This sequence joins TRBV3-1 (or the pseudogene TRBV3-2) and TRBJ2-7; tentatively, D is TRBD2 (6 bases). This CDR3 has 13 amino acids. CDR1 and CDR2 from the germline V gene are LGHDT and YNNKEL (reference sequence). Trimming cost V 1 base and J 3 bases, with 7 bases left between them. The CDR3 region is CASSQGGVYEQYF. CDR3 sequence (DNA): TGTGCCAGCAGCCAAGGGGGGGTCTACGAGCAGTACTTC.

V is TRBV10-1 and J is TRBJ1-1, with D maybe TRBD1 (5 bases). This CDR3 has 12 amino acids. Germline assignment: CDR1 WNHNN and CDR2 SYGVQD (reference sequence). V was pared by 3 bases and J by 4 bases, with 6 bases between. DNA for the CDR3: TGCGCCAGCAGTGACAGGGCCACTGAAGCTTTCTTT. Translation: CASSDRATEAFF.

The CDR3 region has the DNA TGTGCCTGGAGCGGGGGGCTAGCCCTTGGGGGGACCCAGTACTTC. Protein product: CAWSGGLALGGTQYF. V and J are TRBV30 and TRBJ2-5, with a possible D match to TRBD2 (7 bases). In germline, CDR1 is GTSNPN, CDR2 SVGIG (reference sequence). This CDR3 has 15 amino acids. V lost 3 bases to trimming and J lost 7 bases, with 21 bases between them.

The rearrangement joins TRBV9 to TRBJ2-7; 7 bases line up with TRBD1. The V gene end was trimmed by 0 bases and the J gene end by 2 bases; junction bases not matched to a gene: 8. In germline, CDR1 is SGDLS, CDR2 YYNGEE. This CDR3 has 16 amino acids. The CDR3 is CASSVEGTARPYEQYF. The CDR3 bases are TGTGCCAGCAGCGTAGAAGGGACAGCCCGTCCCTACGAGCAGTACTTC.

V usage is TRBV11-2 and J usage is TRBJ2-2; D may be TRBD2 (6 bases). V was clipped by 3 bases and J by 4 bases, with 9 bases between them. CDR1 is SGHAT and CDR2 is FQNNGV in the germline V gene. There are 14 residues in the CDR3. The CDR3 DNA reads as TGTGCCAGCAGCTTGGCGGGACTCACCGGGGAGCTGTTTTTT. Its translation is CASSLAGLTGELFF.

This clone was observed a handful of times. This rearrangement joins TRBV6-6 to TRBJ2-7; D not resolved. CDR1 is MNHNY, CDR2 SVGAGI, per germline (reference sequence). The CDR3 covers 16 residues. Trimming stripped 5 bases from V and 5 bases from J, with 22 bases between. The CDR3 DNA is TGTGCCAGCAGTCTCCCCCCTGACTGGCTGTTCAACGAGCAGTACTTC. Encoded protein: CASSLPPDWLFNEQYF.

The chain uses TRBV9 and TRBJ2-3; D ambiguous. Trimming left V 2 bases short and J 6 bases short, with 16 bases between. The CDR3 has 15 amino acids. Per the germline V gene, CDR1 is SGDLS and CDR2 is YYNGEE. CDR3 in DNA: TGTGCCAGCAGCGTGAGGCCCCCGCCCGGCGATACGCAGTATTTT. It specifies CASSVRPPPGDTQYF.

This clone was detected a few times. The gene calls are TRBV5-1 and TRBJ1-1; 10 nucleotides match TRBD1. V shed 4 bases, J shed 6 bases, and the junction held 9 bases outside the gene matches. This CDR3 region has 15 residues. CDR1 and CDR2 (germline): SGHRS, YFSETQ. The DNA for the CDR3 is TGCGCCAGCAGCCCCAGGACAGGGGGGGGATCTGAAGCTTTCTTT. Its protein is CASSPRTGGGSEAFF.

DNA of the CDR3: TGTGCCAGCAGCTCTACAGGGGAGGCTAACTATGGCTACACCTTC. Amino acid sequence: CASSSTGEANYGYTF. V is TRBV7-9 and J is TRBJ1-2; 7 nucleotides match TRBD1. The CDR3 spans 15 residues. Germline CDR1 is SEHNR and CDR2 is FQNEAQ (reference sequence). V shed 4 bases, J shed 0 bases, and the junction held 5 bases outside the gene matches.

In this sample, this clone turned up once. The CDR3 region has the DNA TGTGCCAGCTTCCCCCATGACAGCTACGAGCAGTACTTC. It is translated as CASFPHDSYEQYF. V is TRBV28 and J is TRBJ2-7, with TRBD1 as a possible D gene (5 bases). Germline values: CDR1 MDHEN, CDR2 SYDVKM. CDR3 length: 13 amino acids. V dropped 8 bases and J dropped 3 bases, with 14 bases sitting between them.

The chain couples TRBV14 to TRBJ2-1, with TRBD1 matching 10 bases. The CDR3 extends over 16 amino acids. From germline, CDR1 is SGHDN and CDR2 FVKESK. With 5 bases clipped from V and 2 bases from J, the junction kept 6 bases outside the gene matches. The CDR3 DNA follows: TGTGCCAGCAGCTTTTTGACAGGGGGCCCCTACAATGAGCAGTTCTTC. Protein: CASSFLTGGPYNEQFF.

This chain joins TRBV3-1 (or the pseudogene TRBV3-2) and TRBJ2-4; TRBD2 aligns across 15 bases. Germline V CDR1 and CDR2: LGHDT, YNNKEL (reference sequence). Trimming at V came to 4 bases and at J to 1 base, leaving 8 bases not matched to a gene. This CDR3 has 19 residues. The CDR3 reads CASSPRTSGRADAKNIQYF. In nucleotides, the CDR3 is TGTGCCAGCAGCCCCCGGACTAGCGGGAGGGCCGACGCCAAAAACATTCAGTACTTC.

The V and J genes are TRBV5-4 and TRBJ2-7, with 7 bases aligning to TRBD2. From germline, CDR1 is SGHNT and CDR2 YYREEE (reference sequence). Trimming took 0 bases from V and 0 from J; bases not matched to a gene: 0. The CDR3 is 14 amino acids. In nucleotides, the CDR3 is TGTGCCAGCAGCTTGGGGACTAGCTCCTACGAGCAGTACTTC. Protein product: CASSLGTSSYEQYF.

The gene calls are TRBV19 and TRBJ2-7; 7 nucleotides match TRBD1. The germline V gene encodes CDR1 LNHDA and CDR2 SQIVND (reference sequence). The CDR3 is made up of 16 amino acids. V gave up 6 bases and J gave up 2 bases; unmatched junction bases: 13. CDR3 in amino acids: CASRNKTGKGAYEQYF. The CDR3 DNA is TGTGCCAGTAGGAACAAGACAGGGAAGGGCGCCTACGAGCAGTACTTC. The complete variable domain, with remaining parts taken from reference TRBV19 and TRBJ2-7, reads DGGITQSPKYLFRKEGQNVTLSCEQNLNHDAMYWYRQDPGQGLRLIYYSQIVNDFQKGDIAEGYSVSREKKESFPLTVTSAQKNPTAFYLCASRNKTGKGAYEQYFGPGTRLTVT.

V gene TRBV28 combines with J gene TRBJ2-7; 12 nucleotides match TRBD1. CDR3 length: 17 residues. Germline CDR1 MDHEN, CDR2 SYDVKM. V shed 2 bases and J 5 bases; nucleotides not matched to a gene: 10. CDR3 in amino acids: CASSLQTGTGGWDEQYF. The CDR3 nucleotides read TGTGCCAGCAGTTTACAAACCGGGACAGGGGGCTGGGACGAGCAGTACTTC.

This clone was seen a handful of times. The genes are TRBV10-3 and TRBJ2-2, with D possibly matching TRBD2 (5 bases). CDR1 is ENHRY and CDR2 is SYGVKD in the germline V gene. The CDR3 is 13 residues long. With 8 bases removed from V and 4 bases from J, the gap between germline ends came to 11 bases. CDR3 bases: TGTGCCATCTCTGAGGGATTCACCGGGGAGCTGTTTTTT. Translation: CAISEGFTGELFF.

DNA of the CDR3: TGTGCCAGCAGCTTAATAGGGGGCAGGGTTTTCTTT. As protein: CASSLIGGRVFF. This chain uses TRBV11-3 with TRBJ1-1; 7 positions agree with TRBD1. Germline lookup yields CDR1 SGHNT and CDR2 YENEEA. V dropped 2 bases and J dropped 13; count of bases not matched to a gene: 7. The CDR3 consists of 12 residues.

The V gene is TRBV6-6, the J gene TRBJ2-3, with 7 bases fitting TRBD2. J gave up 5 bases and V 5 bases, and 16 bases lay outside the gene matches. From germline, CDR1 is MNHNY and CDR2 SVGAGI (reference sequence). The CDR3 is made up of 17 amino acids. Here the CDR3 DNA reads TGTGCCAGCAGTCAATATCACGGGGCAGGGAGGGGAGATACGCAGTATTTT. Encoded protein: CASSQYHGAGRGDTQYF.

The rearrangement uses TRBV10-3 and TRBJ2-7, with 7 bases aligning to TRBD2. V shed 8 bases and J 5 bases; nucleotides not matched to a gene: 12. Germline V gene lookup returns CDR1 ENHRY and CDR2 SYGVKD. There are 14 residues in the CDR3. Here the CDR3 reads CAIGRGRDRDEQYF. CDR3 nucleotide sequence: TGTGCCATCGGGAGGGGCAGGGATCGGGACGAGCAGTACTTC.

The chain has TRBV7-2 and TRBJ2-7; D is possibly TRBD2 (5 bases). The length of the CDR3 is 13 residues. Trimming removed 2 bases at V and 2 bases at J, with 7 bases between. Germline V CDR1 and CDR2: SGHTA, FQGNSA. The chain's CDR3 is CASSLRRPYEQYF. The CDR3 bases are TGTGCCAGCAGCTTACGGAGGCCCTACGAGCAGTACTTC.

This clone has a handful of counts. The rearrangement joins TRBV9 to TRBJ1-5, with TRBD1 matching 7 bases. Germline values: CDR1 SGDLS, CDR2 YYNGEE. The CDR3 totals 13 residues. J was trimmed by 5 bases and V by 3 bases; bases with no gene match: 2. This CDR3 is CASSGQGDQPQHF. Here the CDR3 DNA reads TGTGCCAGCAGCGGACAGGGAGATCAGCCCCAGCATTTT.

This clone was seen a single time. The CDR3 loop is CATSDRDRGQRGYTF. The CDR3 region has the DNA TGTGCCACCAGTGACCGGGACAGGGGGCAGAGGGGCTACACCTTC. This rearrangement joins TRBV24-1 to TRBJ1-2, with 12 bases aligning to TRBD1. V was pared by 4 bases and J by 8 bases, with 7 bases of the junction left unmatched. The CDR3 loop spans 15 amino acids. Germline V lookup: CDR1 KGHDR, CDR2 SFDVKD.

This clone was counted once. CDR3 residues: CASSFSGLVYEQYF. For the CDR3, the DNA is TGTGCCAGCAGCTTCTCGGGACTAGTATACGAGCAGTACTTC. The J gene is TRBJ2-7, the V gene TRBV7-2; 8 nucleotides agree with TRBD2. V was pared by 3 bases and J by 4 bases, with 5 bases of the junction left unmatched. Germline CDR1 and CDR2: SGHTA and FQGNSA. There are 14 residues in the CDR3.

In DNA, the CDR3 is TGTGCCATCAGTGAAGCAACTGGGGCCAACGTCCTGACTTTC. This encodes CAISEATGANVLTF. The chain carries TRBV10-3 and TRBJ2-6; no clear D. V was shortened by 3 bases and J by 2 bases, with 5 bases between the two germline ends. CDR3 length equals 14 residues. The germline CDR1 and CDR2 sequences are ENHRY and SYGVKD.